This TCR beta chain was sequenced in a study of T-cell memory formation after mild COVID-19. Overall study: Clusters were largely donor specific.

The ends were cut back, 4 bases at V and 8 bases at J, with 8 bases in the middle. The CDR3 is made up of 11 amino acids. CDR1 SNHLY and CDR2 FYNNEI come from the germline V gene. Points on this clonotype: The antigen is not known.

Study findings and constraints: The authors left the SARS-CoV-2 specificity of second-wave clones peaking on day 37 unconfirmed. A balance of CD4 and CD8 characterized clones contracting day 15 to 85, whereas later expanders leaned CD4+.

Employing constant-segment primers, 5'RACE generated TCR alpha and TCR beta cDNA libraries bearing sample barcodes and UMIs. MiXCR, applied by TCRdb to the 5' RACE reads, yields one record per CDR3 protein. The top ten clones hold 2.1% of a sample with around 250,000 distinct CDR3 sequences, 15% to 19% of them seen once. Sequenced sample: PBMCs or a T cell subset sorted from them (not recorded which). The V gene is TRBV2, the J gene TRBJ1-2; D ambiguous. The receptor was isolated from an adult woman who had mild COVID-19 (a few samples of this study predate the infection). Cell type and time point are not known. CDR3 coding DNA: TGTGCCAGCAGTGTACACGAAGGCTACACCTTC. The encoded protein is CASSVHEGYTF. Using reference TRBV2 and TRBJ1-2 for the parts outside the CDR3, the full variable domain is EPEVTQTPSHQVTQMGQEVILRCVPISNHLYFYWYRQILGQKVEFLVSFYNNEISEKSEIFDDQFSVERPDGSNFTLKIRSTKLEDSAMYFCASSVHEGYTFGSGTRLTVV.